This T cell receptor (beta chain) was identified in a study of T cell responses to AZD1222 COVID-19 vaccine. General observations from the study: Clonal diversity may have been underestimated, and the donors were mostly white British, with more females than males. Spike-specific TCR breadth rose after two AZD1222 doses, and depth rose as well.

Sequenced by immunoSEQ multiplex PCR; TCRdb stores in-frame clones only, minus some. The table has about 140,000 clones, approximately 84% seen once. This clone was counted only a few times. Its specificity is not known. This CDR3 contains 16 residues. V shed 4 bases and J 1 base; nucleotides not matched to a gene: 6. Looked up from germline, CDR1 is SGHRS and CDR2 is YFSETQ. The chain employs TRBV5-1 and TRBJ2-2; 8 bases align to TRBD2. The receptor's source is an adult in good health. The sequenced sample was peripheral blood, obtained on day 0 of AZD1222 vaccination. CDR3 in DNA: TGCGCCAGCAGCCCTGGACTAGCCCGGAACACCGGGGAGCTGTTTTTT. Amino acids: CASSPGLARNTGELFF.